The rows below give T cell receptor beta chains drawn from one sample of a study of vaccination effects on CD4 cells after COVID-19. No antigen has been assigned to these receptors. Produced via immunoSEQ multiplex PCR; TCRdb's table is partial and in-frame only. The data show 60,000 to 80,000 clones, 70% to 75% seen once. The sequencing used CD4+ T cells from PBMCs cultured without peptide, collected after COVID-19 vaccination. All receptors derive from a human donor who received a COVID-19 vaccine. CDR3s include the opening cysteine and the closing phenylalanine or tryptophan. A D gene is named only where the DNA matches it firmly. The size field is filled for only some rows; it gives once, few, many or a size class.

>-|-|TRBJ1-2|TRBV2
CASSELTRGYTF
TGTGCCAGCAGTGAATTGACCCGCGGCTACACCTTC
>-|TRBD1|TRBJ1-3|TRBV7-8
CASRQTGVSGNTIYF
TGTGCCAGCAGACAAACAGGGGTCTCTGGAAACACCATATATTTT
>-|-|TRBJ2-5|TRBV7-2
CASSLAGRQETQYF
TGTGCCAGCAGCTTAGCAGGGAGGCAAGAGACCCAGTACTTC
>-|-|TRBJ1-3|TRBV4-1
CASSRPGPLAFSSGNTIYF
TGCGCCAGCAGCCGTCCGGGACCGCTTGCCTTCAGCTCTGGAAACACCATATATTTT
>-|TRBD2|TRBJ2-5|TRBV2
CASRSILWTSGQETQYF
TGTGCCAGCAGGTCCATCTTGTGGACTAGCGGCCAAGAGACCCAGTACTTC
>-|TRBD1|TRBJ1-2|TRBV3-1/TRBV3-2
CASSLHGQAGGGGYTF
TGTGCCAGCAGCCTCCACGGACAGGCCGGAGGAGGTGGCTACACCTTC
>-|-|TRBJ1-1|TRBV6-5
CASSYGWGRLNTEAFF
TGTGCCAGCAGTTACGGATGGGGCCGATTGAACACTGAAGCTTTCTTT
>few|-|TRBJ1-5|TRBV7-2
CASSPGGFNQPQHF
TGTGCCAGCAGCCCTGGGGGATTCAATCAGCCCCAGCATTTT
>-|TRBD1|TRBJ1-4|TRBV25-1
CASSGAGTGQEKLFF
TGTGCCAGCAGTGGGGCCGGGACAGGGCAGGAAAAACTGTTTTTT
>-|-|TRBJ1-5|TRBV19
CASTQDGLQGQPQHF
TGTGCCAGTACCCAGGATGGGCTCCAGGGACAGCCCCAGCATTTT
>-|-|TRBJ1-2|TRBV7-9
CASSPRYGYTF
TGTGCCAGCAGCCCCAGATATGGCTACACCTTC
>-|-|TRBJ1-2|TRBV5-1
CASSLQTGTNYGYTF
TGCGCCAGCAGCTTGCAGACAGGAACTAACTATGGCTACACCTTC
>-|TRBD1|TRBJ1-4|TRBV5-1
CASSLTGEVEEKLFF
TGCGCCAGCAGCTTGACAGGGGAAGTCGAAGAAAAACTGTTTTTT
>-|-|TRBJ1-5|TRBV5-1
CASSLVPAPPEQPQHF
TGCGCCAGCAGCTTGGTTCCGGCCCCCCCGGAACAGCCCCAGCATTTT
>-|-|TRBJ1-6|TRBV7-9
CASSFAGAEGSPLHF
TGTGCCAGCAGCTTCGCAGGCGCGGAGGGTTCACCCCTCCACTTT
>-|-|TRBJ1-1|TRBV7-2
CASSLRTAKEAFF
TGTGCCAGCAGCTTAAGGACAGCCAAAGAAGCTTTCTTT
>-|-|TRBJ1-2|TRBV12-3/TRBV12-4
CASRPDSSYGYTF
TGTGCCAGCAGACCGGACAGCTCCTATGGCTACACCTTC
>-|TRBD1|TRBJ1-2|TRBV5-8
CASSLRQGAVGYTF
TGTGCCAGCAGCTTGAGGCAGGGGGCAGTCGGCTACACCTTC
>few|TRBD1|TRBJ1-5|TRBV6-5
CASSSGTGKQPQHF
TGTGCCAGCAGTTCAGGGACAGGGAAACAGCCCCAGCATTTT
>few|-|TRBJ1-5|TRBV20-1
CSASSFGQPQHF
TGCAGTGCTAGTTCGTTCGGTCAGCCCCAGCATTTT
>-|-|TRBJ1-5|TRBV19
CASSIGSGSSNQPQHF
TGTGCCAGTAGTATAGGTTCAGGGTCAAGCAATCAGCCCCAGCATTTT
>-|TRBD1|TRBJ1-5|TRBV18
CASSPTGGSVGNQPQHF
TGTGCCAGCTCACCGACAGGGGGGAGCGTCGGCAATCAGCCCCAGCATTTT
>-|-|TRBJ1-2|TRBV2
CASSVQGGDGYTF
TGTGCCAGCAGTGTTCAGGGCGGGGATGGCTACACCTTC
>-|TRBD1|TRBJ1-5|TRBV19
CASSLNPGQRSSAQHF
TGTGCCAGTAGTCTCAATCCGGGACAGAGGAGTTCAGCCCAGCATTTT
>-|TRBD2|TRBJ2-2|TRBV5-1
CASRGLAGPNTGELFF
TGCGCCAGCAGGGGACTAGCGGGGCCGAACACCGGGGAGCTGTTTTTT
>-|-|TRBJ2-2|TRBV18
CASSPPRGTGELFF
TGTGCCAGCTCACCACCGAGGGGTACCGGGGAGCTGTTTTTT
>-|TRBD1|TRBJ1-4|TRBV28
CASRTGGEKLFF
TGTGCCAGCAGGACAGGGGGTGAAAAACTGTTTTTT
>-|-|TRBJ2-5|TRBV2
CASRPAPEWEETQYF
TGTGCCAGCAGGCCTGCCCCGGAGTGGGAAGAGACCCAGTACTTC
>-|TRBD1|TRBJ1-6|TRBV9
CASSVSGGDSPLHF
TGTGCCAGCAGCGTATCAGGGGGAGACTCACCCCTCCACTTT
>-|TRBD1|TRBJ1-1|TRBV7-6
CASSLDRGTTTEAFF
TGTGCCAGCAGCTTGGACAGGGGAACCACCACTGAAGCTTTCTTT
>-|-|TRBJ1-3|TRBV12-5
CASGLGGQISGNTIYF
TGTGCTAGTGGTTTGGGGGGACAAATCTCTGGAAACACCATATATTTT
>-|TRBD1|TRBJ1-5|TRBV6-1
CASSVEGQRRVWPQHF
TGTGCCAGCAGTGTGGAGGGACAGAGGAGGGTTTGGCCCCAGCATTTT
>-|-|TRBJ1-4|TRBV15
CATSRDGALGGGNEKLFF
TGTGCCACCAGCAGAGATGGGGCCCTCGGGGGAGGTAATGAAAAACTGTTTTTT
>-|-|TRBJ2-3|TRBV7-2
CASSNRIATDTQYF
TGTGCCAGCAGCAATCGGATAGCCACAGATACGCAGTATTTT
>-|TRBD1|TRBJ2-6|TRBV18
CASSPGTGNSGANVLTF
TGTGCCAGCTCACCAGGGACAGGAAACTCTGGGGCCAACGTCCTGACTTTC
>few|TRBD2|TRBJ2-2|TRBV11-3
CASRLTSGVAGELFF
TGTGCCAGCAGACTTACTAGCGGGGTGGCCGGGGAGCTGTTTTTT
>-|-|TRBJ2-3|TRBV7-9
CASSPSAQGTDTQYF
TGTGCCAGCAGCCCGTCCGCCCAGGGGACAGATACGCAGTATTTT
>-|-|TRBJ2-3|TRBV9
CASSVAVSDTQYF
TGTGCCAGCAGCGTGGCCGTATCAGATACGCAGTATTTT
>-|TRBD1|TRBJ2-6|TRBV18
CASSDRNSGANVLTF
TGTGCCAGCTCGGACAGGAACTCTGGGGCCAACGTCCTGACTTTC
>-|-|TRBJ2-3|TRBV2
CASRRPGGYGTDTQYF
TGTGCCAGCAGGCGGCCTGGGGGCTATGGGACAGATACGCAGTATTTT
>medium-sized|-|TRBJ1-6|TRBV12-3/TRBV12-4
CASSPGYTPLHF
TGTGCCAGCAGTCCAGGGTACACACCCCTCCACTTT
>-|TRBD1|TRBJ1-2|TRBV5-1
CASSSTGVYGYTF
TGCGCCAGCAGCTCCACAGGGGTCTATGGCTACACCTTC
>-|-|TRBJ1-2|TRBV5-5
CASSPAVRRLSYGYTF
TGTGCCAGCAGCCCCGCAGTAAGACGGTTGAGTTATGGCTACACCTTC
>-|TRBD1|TRBJ1-2|TRBV6-5
CASSYILQGRGYGYTF
TGTGCCAGCAGTTACATCCTACAGGGGCGCGGCTATGGCTACACCTTC
>-|-|TRBJ1-5|TRBV15
CATSRPVDLSGNQPQHF
TGTGCCACCAGCAGACCCGTAGACCTCTCGGGCAATCAGCCCCAGCATTTT
>few|-|TRBJ2-2|TRBV6-2/TRBV6-3
CASSLYYTGELFF
TGTGCCAGCAGTTTATATTACACCGGGGAGCTGTTTTTT
>-|-|TRBJ1-3|TRBV3-1/TRBV3-2
CASSQGIWRNTIYF
TGTGCCAGCAGCCAAGGCATATGGCGGAACACCATATATTTT
>-|-|TRBJ1-3|TRBV24-1
CATSDSLGGANTIYF
TGTGCCACCAGTGACTCACTAGGAGGGGCAAACACCATATATTTT
>few|-|TRBJ2-3|TRBV10-1
CASSERRGGTTDTQYF
TGCGCCAGCAGTGAGAGGAGGGGGGGGACCACAGATACGCAGTATTTT
>few|-|TRBJ2-1|TRBV5-1
CASSLAAGYEQFF
TGCGCCAGCAGCTTGGCCGCAGGCTATGAGCAGTTCTTC